Listed here are 31 T cell receptor beta chains from one sample, sequenced in a study of a mutant IDH1 vaccine in newly diagnosed glioma. Time point described: week 35, safety follow-up. Doses consisted of 300 ug of mutant IDH1 20-mer peptide each, paired with topical imiquimod. Their antigen targets remain unknown. The table came from immunoSEQ multiplex PCR; TCRdb's copy has only in-frame clones and leaves some out. Of around 40,000 clones in the sample, around 89% were seen once. Sequenced material: PBMCs, taken from a glioma patient whose treatment included an IDH1 peptide vaccine. The receptors were sampled from a man aged 40-49 years with glioma.

This chain connects TRBV28 to TRBJ2-7, with TRBD1 matching 11 bases. The trim removed 5 bases at V and 5 bases at J, leaving 8 bases unmatched. CDR1 is MDHEN and CDR2 is SYDVKM in the germline V gene. This CDR3 spans 15 amino acids. CDR3 residues: CASSLTGQGANEQYF. For the CDR3, the DNA is TGTGCCAGCAGTCTGACAGGACAGGGGGCGAACGAGCAGTACTTC.

This chain joins TRBV6-1 and TRBJ1-5; D may be TRBD1 (6 bases). Between the trimmed V and J ends, which lost 3 bases and 7 bases, there was a span of 13 bases. CDR1 and CDR2 from the germline V gene are MNHNS and SASEGT. This CDR3 spans 14 amino acids. The CDR3 reads CASSDRGQWQPQHF. In DNA form, the CDR3 reads TGTGCCAGCAGTGACAGGGGCCAATGGCAGCCCCAGCATTTT.

The rearrangement links TRBV18 to TRBJ2-5, with TRBD1 matching over 9 bases. The CDR3 totals 15 residues. Trimming at V came to 2 bases and at J to 4 bases, leaving 5 bases not matched to a gene. Looked up from germline, CDR1 is KGHSH and CDR2 is LQKENI. CDR3 sequence (DNA): TGTGCCAGCTCACCAGAGGACAGGGGAAGAGAGACCCAGTACTTC. It codes for CASSPEDRGRETQYF.

The V and J genes are TRBV5-1 and TRBJ1-1, with D possibly TRBD1 on 6 matching bases. V was clipped by 4 bases and J by 1 base, with 11 bases between them. CDR3 length: 14 residues. Germline lookup yields CDR1 SGHRS and CDR2 YFSETQ. CDR3 nucleotides: TGCGCCAGCAGCCACCAGGGGACGAACACTGAAGCTTTCTTT. Amino acid sequence: CASSHQGTNTEAFF.

The rearrangement joins TRBV6-5 to TRBJ2-7; weak D call: TRBD1 (6 bases). The V gene's germline CDR1 is MNHEY and CDR2 SVGAGI. V dropped 8 bases and J dropped 2 bases, with 16 bases sitting between them. This CDR3 spans 14 amino acids. Here the CDR3 DNA reads TGTGCCAGCTGCCGGGGACACGGTGCCTACGAGCAGTACTTC. Translation: CASCRGHGAYEQYF.

This chain connects TRBV7-9 to TRBJ2-6, with 9 bases identical to TRBD1. CDR3 length: 18 residues. Looked up from germline, CDR1 is SEHNR and CDR2 is FQNEAQ (reference sequence). Trimming at V came to 3 bases and at J to 0 bases, leaving 6 bases not matched to a gene. The CDR3 spells CASSFRQGDHSGANVLTF. Here the CDR3 DNA reads TGTGCCAGCAGCTTCCGACAGGGGGACCACTCTGGGGCCAACGTCCTGACTTTC.

The rearrangement links TRBV30 to TRBJ1-6; 9 bases line up with TRBD1. CDR1 and CDR2 (germline): GTSNPN, SVGIG (reference sequence). The length of the CDR3 is 16 residues. V shed 3 bases and J 5 bases; nucleotides not matched to a gene: 8. CDR3 protein: CAWSAGTGWNNSPLHF. CDR3 bases: TGTGCCTGGAGCGCCGGGACAGGGTGGAATAATTCACCCCTCCACTTT.

The chain is built from TRBV7-2 and TRBJ2-7, with D tentatively TRBD2 (6 bases). CDR1 SGHTA and CDR2 FQGNSA come from the germline V gene. CDR3 size: 17 residues. The V and J ends lost 4 bases and 5 bases respectively, with 24 bases between them. In DNA form, the CDR3 reads TGTGCCAGCAGCTCCCCCGGGGGTTTCGGGGGTCGGGACGAGCAGTACTTC. Translating it yields CASSSPGGFGGRDEQYF.

This clone appeared a single time. The rearrangement joins TRBV9 to TRBJ2-2, with a tentative D call TRBD1 (8 bases). The CDR3 is made up of 22 amino acids. The V gene's germline CDR1 is SGDLS and CDR2 YYNGEE. The germline V and J ends were trimmed by 4 bases and 0 bases, with 31 bases remaining between them. The CDR3 DNA reads as TGTGCCAGCAGCTTCCCCGGGACAGGAAGGCTAGCGGAGACCCCGAACACCGGGGAGCTGTTTTTT. The encoded protein is CASSFPGTGRLAETPNTGELFF.

This clone was seen once. The chain carries TRBV7-8 and TRBJ2-7, with D perhaps assigned TRBD1 or TRBD2 (5 bases each). This CDR3 region has 15 residues. Deletions cut 4 bases from V and 4 bases from J, with 17 bases between. CDR1 and CDR2 from the germline V gene are SGHVS and FQNEAQ. CDR3 coding DNA: TGTGCCAGCAGCTACGGGACGCCGCTAGGATACGAGCAGTACTTC. This encodes CASSYGTPLGYEQYF. Complete variable domain (other parts from reference TRBV7-8 and TRBJ2-7): GAGVSQSPRYKVAKRGQDVALRCDPISGHVSLFWYQQALGQGPEFLTYFQNEAQLDKSGLPSDRFFAERPEGSVSTLKIQRTQQEDSAVYLCASSYGTPLGYEQYFGPGTRLTVT.

This chain joins TRBV7-9 and TRBJ1-2; the D gene is possibly TRBD1 (5 bases). In germline, CDR1 is SEHNR, CDR2 FQNEAQ (reference sequence). Trimming cost V 5 bases and J 4 bases, with 14 bases left between them. The CDR3 has 14 residues. The CDR3 DNA sequence: TGTGCCAGCAGCCGAGCGGGGGAGGGCTATGGCTACACCTTC. This gives the protein CASSRAGEGYGYTF.

This chain uses TRBV29-1 with TRBJ2-1; the match to TRBD1 covers 7 bases. Losses at the gene ends were 5 bases for V and 3 bases for J; bases not matched to a gene: 7. Germline-derived CDR1 and CDR2 are SQVTM and ANQGSEA. The CDR3 is 14 amino acids. CDR3 sequence: CSVSDRAGYNEQFF. DNA for the CDR3: TGCAGCGTTTCCGACAGGGCTGGCTACAATGAGCAGTTCTTC.

The chain links TRBV19 to TRBJ2-3; no clear D gene. Trimming left V 6 bases short and J 0 bases short, with 13 bases between. The CDR3 contains 15 residues. CDR1 LNHDA and CDR2 SQIVND come from the germline V gene (reference sequence). The CDR3 sequence is CASSHLAVSTDTQYF. The CDR3, as DNA: TGTGCCAGTAGCCACCTGGCGGTAAGCACAGATACGCAGTATTTT.

The V gene is TRBV30, the J gene TRBJ2-1; possibly TRBD1 for D (6 bases). This CDR3 contains 12 residues. V was pared by 0 bases and J by 10 bases, with 10 bases between. Germline loops: CDR1 GTSNPN, CDR2 SVGIG (reference sequence). The CDR3 here is CAWSVLGAEQFF. The CDR3 bases are TGTGCCTGGAGTGTACTGGGGGCCGAGCAGTTCTTC. Variable domain in full (rest from reference TRBV30 and TRBJ2-1): SQTIHQWPATLVQPVGSPLSLECTVEGTSNPNLYWYRQAAGRGLQLLFYSVGIGQISSEVPQNLSASRPQDRQFILSSKKLLLSDSGFYLCAWSVLGAEQFFGPGTRLTVL.

The rearrangement uses TRBV19 and TRBJ1-1; weak D call: TRBD1 (5 bases). V was clipped by 5 bases and J by 1 base, with 8 bases between them. The CDR3 covers 13 residues. Germline values: CDR1 LNHDA, CDR2 SQIVND (reference sequence). CDR3 in DNA: TGTGCCAGTAGTGCCGGGGGGAACACTGAAGCTTTCTTT. Amino acids: CASSAGGNTEAFF. Full variable domain (remainder filled in from reference TRBV19 and TRBJ1-1): DGGITQSPKYLFRKEGQNVTLSCEQNLNHDAMYWYRQDPGQGLRLIYYSQIVNDFQKGDIAEGYSVSREKKESFPLTVTSAQKNPTAFYLCASSAGGNTEAFFGQGTRLTVV.

V gene TRBV2 combines with J gene TRBJ1-5; D uncertain. The CDR3 runs 13 residues. Germline V gives CDR1 SNHLY, CDR2 FYNNEI. Trimming stripped 3 bases from V and 7 bases from J, with 10 bases between. Here the CDR3 reads CASSDGGGQPQHF. As DNA, the CDR3 is TGTGCCAGCAGTGACGGAGGAGGACAGCCCCAGCATTTT.

The chain links TRBV5-1 to TRBJ2-7; D is unclear. Germline V gene data show CDR1 as SGHRS and CDR2 as YFSETQ. V was pared by 0 bases and J by 2 bases, with 9 bases between. The CDR3 runs 14 residues. As DNA, the CDR3 is TGCGCCAGCAGCTTGGCAGGCGGAACCTACGAGCAGTACGTC. Translated, it gives CASSLAGGTYEQYV.

This clone was counted a single time. V is TRBV6-1 and J is TRBJ2-5; D not certain. CDR1 is MNHNS and CDR2 is SASEGT in the germline V gene. The CDR3 has 15 residues. V gave up 3 bases and J gave up 3 bases, with 14 bases separating them. The chain's CDR3 is CASSDGRWNKETQYF. The CDR3 region has the DNA TGTGCCAGCAGTGACGGCAGGTGGAATAAAGAGACCCAGTACTTC.

This rearrangement joins TRBV14 to TRBJ2-1, with D hard to call. The V gene's germline CDR1 is SGHDN and CDR2 FVKESK. Trimming took off 1 base at V and 0 bases at J, with 7 bases between the two ends. This CDR3 contains 15 residues. Here the CDR3 reads CASSQVKRSYNEQFF. CDR3 DNA sequence: TGTGCCAGCAGCCAAGTTAAACGCTCCTACAATGAGCAGTTCTTC.

This clone showed up just once. V usage is TRBV5-1 and J usage is TRBJ2-1; the match to TRBD1 covers 10 bases. The CDR3 covers 16 residues. Germline V gene data show CDR1 as SGHRS and CDR2 as YFSETQ. J was trimmed by 5 bases and V by 4 bases; bases with no gene match: 9. The CDR3 loop reads CASSPAPGQGNNEQFF. In DNA, the CDR3 is TGCGCCAGCAGCCCGGCCCCGGGACAGGGGAACAATGAGCAGTTCTTC. Combining the CDR3 with reference TRBV5-1 and TRBJ2-1 gives the whole variable domain KAGVTQTPRYLIKTRGQQVTLSCSPISGHRSVSWYQQTPGQGLQFLFEYFSETQRNKGNFPGRFSGRQFSNSRSEMNVSTLELGDSALYLCASSPAPGQGNNEQFFGPGTRLTVL.

This rearrangement joins TRBV7-2 to TRBJ2-7; D might be TRBD2 (6 bases). V lost 5 bases and J 5 bases, leaving 16 bases between the germline ends. The CDR3 length is 14 residues. The germline CDR1 and CDR2 sequences are SGHTA and FQGNSA. The CDR3 loop reads CASSPSFGGNEQYF. In nucleotides, the CDR3 is TGTGCCAGCAGCCCGTCCTTCGGGGGAAACGAGCAGTACTTC.

The rearrangement joins TRBV27 to TRBJ2-2; D is perhaps TRBD1 or TRBD2 (6 bases each). Trimming took 6 bases from V and 1 from J, leaving 9 bases between them. CDR1 is MNHEY, CDR2 SMNVEV, per germline (reference sequence). CDR3 length: 14 residues. CDR3 residues: CASRGGGNTGELFF. CDR3 DNA: TGTGCCAGCAGAGGAGGGGGGAACACCGGGGAGCTGTTTTTT.

J is TRBJ2-3 and V is TRBV29-1; D may be TRBD2 (6 bases). The germline V and J ends were trimmed by 8 bases and 0 bases, with 15 bases remaining between them. Germline lookup yields CDR1 SQVTM and CDR2 ANQGSEA. CDR3 length equals 14 residues. CDR3 in DNA: TGCAGCATCGGCCGTCGGGGGAGCACAGATACGCAGTATTTT. This encodes CSIGRRGSTDTQYF.

The count of this clone is one. The chain joins TRBV9 to TRBJ1-1; TRBD1 matches 9 bases. V trimming: 4 bases; J trimming: 11 bases; junction bases outside the gene matches: 18. CDR1 and CDR2 (germline): SGDLS, YYNGEE. The CDR3 has 16 amino acids. The DNA for the CDR3 is TGTGCCAGCAGCCCCCCCGGGACAGGGTCAACGCCGGCGGCTTTCTTT. This encodes CASSPPGTGSTPAAFF.

The chain is built from TRBV5-1 and TRBJ2-5; D is perhaps TRBD1 (6 bases). V was clipped by 0 bases and J by 5 bases, with 11 bases between them. The germline gives CDR1 SGHRS, CDR2 YFSETQ. The CDR3 totals 14 residues. DNA of the CDR3: TGCGCCAGCAGCTTGGGGGCAGGGGTGGAGACCCAGTACTTC. Its translation is CASSLGAGVETQYF.

The V call is TRBV6-8, the J call TRBJ1-1; the D is unclear. Germline V gene lookup returns CDR1 MNHGY and CDR2 SAAAGT. This CDR3 is built from 14 residues. Trimming left V 11 bases short and J 3 bases short, with 19 bases between. The CDR3 here is CAPSLGLVDTEAFF. CDR3 DNA: TGTGCCCCCAGCCTAGGGCTCGTAGACACTGAAGCTTTCTTT.

CDR3 sequence: CASSLRDLRDTQYF. CDR3 DNA: TGTGCCAGCAGTTTGAGGGATCTTAGGGATACGCAGTATTTT. V usage is TRBV28 and J usage is TRBJ2-3; D might be TRBD2 (5 bases). This CDR3 has 14 amino acids. V lost 3 bases, J lost 6 bases, and 13 bases lay in between. Germline V lookup: CDR1 MDHEN, CDR2 SYDVKM.

The rearrangement links TRBV6-6 to TRBJ2-7; 10 bases fit TRBD1. This CDR3 is 14 amino acids long. The germline V gene encodes CDR1 MNHNY and CDR2 SVGAGI (reference sequence). The junction had 2 bases not matched to a gene; V was cut back by 4 bases and J by 2 bases. CDR3 sequence: CASSSGQGAYEQYF. CDR3 bases: TGTGCCAGCAGTTCCGGACAGGGGGCCTACGAGCAGTACTTC.

V gene TRBV15 combines with J gene TRBJ2-7; D may be TRBD1 or TRBD2 (5 bases each). Trimming took 0 bases from V and 2 from J, leaving 17 bases between them. The germline CDR1 and CDR2 sequences are LNHNV and YYDKDF (reference sequence). This CDR3 has 17 residues. CDR3 region: CATSRDRGRRLPYEQYV. The CDR3 DNA sequence: TGTGCCACCAGCAGAGATCGGGGCAGACGACTTCCCTACGAGCAGTACGTC.

The V call is TRBV19, the J call TRBJ2-1; D may be TRBD1 (7 bases). The V gene lost 4 bases and the J gene lost 3 bases, with 16 bases spanning the gap. Germline loops: CDR1 LNHDA, CDR2 SQIVND (reference sequence). The CDR3 covers 16 residues. The CDR3 protein is CASSSYRGGHYNEQFF. The CDR3, as DNA: TGTGCCAGTAGTAGCTACAGGGGAGGACACTACAATGAGCAGTTCTTC.

The rearrangement links TRBV6-5 to TRBJ1-2; possibly TRBD1 for D (6 bases). This CDR3 region has 14 residues. Germline CDR1 is MNHEY and CDR2 is SVGAGI. V lost 5 bases and J 4 bases, leaving 14 bases between the germline ends. This CDR3 reads CASSPRTASYGYTF. CDR3 bases: TGTGCCAGCAGTCCTCGGACAGCTAGCTATGGCTACACCTTC.